Listed below are T cell receptor beta chains from one sample, sequenced in a study. MiXCR was run by TCRdb on the 5' RACE reads, yielding one entry per CDR3 protein. The top ten clones hold 3% to 4% of a sample with tens of thousands of distinct CDR3 sequences, roughly a quarter of them seen once. Sequencing was performed on tumor-infiltrating naive CD4+ T cells sorted from the breast tumor. These receptor sequences come from a female donor with breast cancer. CDR3s include the opening cysteine and the closing phenylalanine or tryptophan. The D gene is left open where the match is weak. Size values are once, few and many counts, or a class for expanded clones, and some rows have none.

cdr3_nt	cdr3_aa	j_call	d_call	v_call	clone_size
TGCAGTGCTAGGCGGGTACGTGGTGACATTCAGTACTTC	CSARRVRGDIQYF	TRBJ2-4	-	TRBV20-1	-
TGCGCCAGCAGCTTGGTAGGGACTTCTTACAATGAGCAGTTCTTC	CASSLVGTSYNEQFF	TRBJ2-1	-	TRBV5-1	-
TGCGCCAGCAGCCAAGATGCGGGCCCCACAGATACGCAGTATTTT	CASSQDAGPTDTQYF	TRBJ2-3	-	TRBV4-3	many
TGTGCCAGCAGTTACACCCGGAGTCGGTCTCGCGAGCAGTTCTTC	CASSYTRSRSREQFF	TRBJ2-1	-	TRBV6-5	few
TGCGCCAGCCAAAGGACTAGCGGGAGAGATACGCAGTATTTT	CASQRTSGRDTQYF	TRBJ2-3	TRBD2	TRBV5-1	-
TGCGCCAGCAGCCCGACAGGGGCGAGTAATGAAAAACTGTTTTTT	CASSPTGASNEKLFF	TRBJ1-4	TRBD1	TRBV5-1	-
TGCGCCAGCAGCTTTAGGTCGTTCCCTCTAAGGCCCGCTAACTATGGCTACACCTTC	CASSFRSFPLRPANYGYTF	TRBJ1-2	-	TRBV5-1	few
TGTGCCAGCAGCTTGGCGGGGCGGCAGGGGGCTCAGACTGAAGCTTTCTTT	CASSLAGRQGAQTEAFF	TRBJ1-1	TRBD1	TRBV5-1	few
TGTGCCAGCAGCTTTAGCGGGGCTGAAGCTTTCTTT	CASSFSGAEAFF	TRBJ1-1	-	TRBV7-2	many
TGTGCCAGCTCCCCAAACAGGGATGGCTACACCTTC	CASSPNRDGYTF	TRBJ1-2	-	TRBV18	-
TGTGCCAGCAGCAACCGGGACTCCGCGTTTTACGAGCAGTACTTC	CASSNRDSAFYEQYF	TRBJ2-7	-	TRBV5-6	-
TGCGCCAGCAGCCAGGATTCTAGCTTCCCTGTCGAGCAGTACTTC	CASSQDSSFPVEQYF	TRBJ2-7	-	TRBV4-3	-
TGCGCCAGCAGCTCGGGACTAGCGGGAGGGCCCCGGCGTCGCACAGATACGCAGTATTTT	CASSSGLAGGPRRRTDTQYF	TRBJ2-3	TRBD2	TRBV5-1	-
TGTGCCAGCAGCTTGGATGGGACTAGCGGAAACAATGAGCAGTTCTTC	CASSLDGTSGNNEQFF	TRBJ2-1	TRBD2	TRBV5-4	few
TGTGCCAGCAGTGAATTAGGTTTAAGGGGAGCTTTCTTT	CASSELGLRGAFF	TRBJ1-1	-	TRBV25-1	-
TGCAGCCCTACGTTGGGGGGTAACTATGGCTACACCTTC	CSPTLGGNYGYTF	TRBJ1-2	-	TRBV29-1	-
TGTGCCAGCACTCTAGGGACAGGGGCAAGTGGGGCCAACGTCCTGACTTTC	CASTLGTGASGANVLTF	TRBJ2-6	TRBD1	TRBV6-5	-
TGCGCCAGCAGCCAAATATGGGGAACCGGGGAGCTGTTTTTT	CASSQIWGTGELFF	TRBJ2-2	-	TRBV4-3	-
TGTGCCAGCAGTGAAACGCGAGCCAGGGGGGGCGGCGGGAGGGAGTCAGATACGCAGTATTTT	CASSETRARGGGGRESDTQYF	TRBJ2-3	TRBD2	TRBV6-1	-